A selection of T cell receptor beta chains follows, all from one sample in a study of brain T cells in children with intractable seizures. TCRdb's copy holds only in-frame clones and misses some; the assay was immunoSEQ multiplex PCR. The data contain around 80,000 clones, around 91% of them singletons. The source material was peripheral blood, sampled at surgery. These receptors came from a girl aged 2-10 years with Rasmussen encephalitis and intractable seizures. CDR3s include the opening cysteine and the closing phenylalanine or tryptophan. The order of the fields is clone size, D gene, J gene, V gene, CDR3 DNA, CDR3 protein. A D gene is named only where the DNA matches it firmly. Clone size is shown for a subset of rows, as once, few, many or a class of expanded clone.

size: NA
D: NA
J: TRBJ2-1
V: TRBV2
DNA: TGTGCCAGCAGTGGCGTGGGACCACCATACAATGAGCAGTTCTTC
CDR3: CASSGVGPPYNEQFF

size: NA
D: NA
J: TRBJ2-5
V: TRBV18
DNA: TGTGCCAGCTCAGCGGATTCCGGACCGGGTAGGGAGACCCAGTACTTC
CDR3: CASSADSGPGRETQYF

size: NA
D: TRBD1
J: TRBJ2-7
V: TRBV20-1
DNA: TGCAGTGCTAGTGGGGACAGGGGGCCCTACGAGCAGTACTTC
CDR3: CSASGDRGPYEQYF

size: NA
D: NA
J: TRBJ1-6
V: TRBV28
DNA: TGTGCCACCATAACAGGTGGCCTGTATAATTCACCCCTCCACTTT
CDR3: CATITGGLYNSPLHF

size: NA
D: TRBD2
J: TRBJ2-5
V: TRBV7-2
DNA: TGTGCCAGCACTATGAGGACTAGCGAGTACCAAGAGACCCAGTACTTC
CDR3: CASTMRTSEYQETQYF

size: NA
D: NA
J: TRBJ1-2
V: TRBV12-1
DNA: TGTGCCAGCAGCTTCTTGACAGGGCACTCCCCTAACTATGGCTACACCTTC
CDR3: CASSFLTGHSPNYGYTF

size: NA
D: TRBD2
J: TRBJ2-2
V: TRBV5-1
DNA: TGCGCCAGCAGCTCCCGGACTAGCGGCGCCACCGGGGAGCTGTTTTTT
CDR3: CASSSRTSGATGELFF

size: NA
D: NA
J: TRBJ1-1
V: TRBV9
DNA: TGTGCCAGCAGCGTAGCCCCGGAGACCAGGGGTATACGGACTGAAGCTTTCTTT
CDR3: CASSVAPETRGIRTEAFF

size: NA
D: TRBD2
J: TRBJ2-7
V: TRBV7-2
DNA: TGTGCCAGCAGACCCAGCGGGGGGCCATACGAGCAGTACTTC
CDR3: CASRPSGGPYEQYF

size: NA
D: TRBD1
J: TRBJ2-7
V: TRBV27
DNA: TGTGCCAGCAGTTTCTTGATGTCAGGGGGAAGGTACGAGCAGTACTTC
CDR3: CASSFLMSGGRYEQYF

size: once
D: TRBD1
J: TRBJ1-1
V: TRBV18
DNA: TGTGCCAGCTCACGCGCGGGACAGGGCACTGAAGCTTTCTTT
CDR3: CASSRAGQGTEAFF

size: NA
D: NA
J: TRBJ1-3
V: TRBV18
DNA: TGTGCCAGCTCTTCTTCCCAGGGCGACACCATATATTTT
CDR3: CASSSSQGDTIYF

size: NA
D: TRBD1
J: TRBJ2-7
V: TRBV27
DNA: TGTGCCAGCAGTCCCGGGACAGGGGTTTCGGAGGAGCAGTACTTC
CDR3: CASSPGTGVSEEQYF

size: NA
D: TRBD1
J: TRBJ1-2
V: TRBV9
DNA: TGTGCCAGCAGCGGACAGGGGCGGAACTATGGCTACACCTTC
CDR3: CASSGQGRNYGYTF

size: NA
D: NA
J: TRBJ1-4
V: TRBV18
DNA: TGTGCCAGCTCACCACGAGAGCAGCAGCATAATGAAAAACTGTTTTTT
CDR3: CASSPREQQHNEKLFF

size: NA
D: NA
J: TRBJ1-4
V: TRBV9
DNA: TGTGCCAGCAGCCCGCGCGGTGCAACTAATGAAAAACTGTTTTTT
CDR3: CASSPRGATNEKLFF

size: once
D: NA
J: TRBJ1-2
V: TRBV7-9
DNA: TGTGCCAGCAGCGAGCTGGGGGAGCTCACTAACTATGGCTACACCTTC
CDR3: CASSELGELTNYGYTF

size: NA
D: TRBD1
J: TRBJ2-7
V: TRBV7-9
DNA: TGTGCCAGCGGCCCACGTTCGACAGGGGGCTCCTACGAGCAGTACTTC
CDR3: CASGPRSTGGSYEQYF

size: NA
D: TRBD2
J: TRBJ2-1
V: TRBV12-5
DNA: TGTGCTAGTGGCCTCCGGGGTAGCGGGGGACACAATGAGCAGTTCTTC
CDR3: CASGLRGSGGHNEQFF

size: NA
D: NA
J: TRBJ2-7
V: TRBV5-5
DNA: TGTGCCAGCAGCCCCCACAACCACGAGCAGTACTTC
CDR3: CASSPHNHEQYF

size: NA
D: NA
J: TRBJ1-1
V: TRBV2
DNA: TGTGCCAGCAGTGAGCAGGGCGTCACTGAAGCTTTCTTT
CDR3: CASSEQGVTEAFF

size: NA
D: NA
J: TRBJ2-7
V: TRBV5-4
DNA: TGTGCCAGCAGCGGTCTTAGACTCCTCTACGAGCAGTACTTC
CDR3: CASSGLRLLYEQYF

size: few
D: NA
J: TRBJ2-7
V: TRBV3-1/TRBV3-2
DNA: TGTGCCAGCAGCCTCTTCTCCGGGACAAATTCCTACGAGCAGTACTTC
CDR3: CASSLFSGTNSYEQYF

size: NA
D: TRBD1
J: TRBJ2-7
V: TRBV28
DNA: TGTGCCAGCAGTCCGGGGACAGCAGATTCTTACGAGCAGTACTTC
CDR3: CASSPGTADSYEQYF

size: NA
D: NA
J: TRBJ1-2
V: TRBV6-5
DNA: TGTGCCAGCAGGAGGGGGGCCTATGGCTACACCTTC
CDR3: CASRRGAYGYTF

size: NA
D: TRBD2
J: TRBJ2-3
V: TRBV5-1
DNA: TGCGCCAGCAGCCAATGGACTAGCGGGGGGAGGACAGATACGCAGTATTTT
CDR3: CASSQWTSGGRTDTQYF

size: NA
D: NA
J: TRBJ1-2
V: TRBV19
DNA: TGTGCCAGTAGTAAGGCAGAGTCTAACTATGGCTACACCTTC
CDR3: CASSKAESNYGYTF

size: NA
D: NA
J: TRBJ1-1
V: TRBV6-4
DNA: TGTGCCAGCAGTGTGGAAGGGGGGATGAACACTGAAGCTTTCTTT
CDR3: CASSVEGGMNTEAFF

size: NA
D: NA
J: TRBJ2-2
V: TRBV11-2
DNA: TGTGCCAGCAGCTTCGTAAGGGGGAAGGTCGGGGAGCTGTTTTTT
CDR3: CASSFVRGKVGELFF

size: NA
D: NA
J: TRBJ1-1
V: TRBV29-1
DNA: TGCAGCGCCCGCGGAGGAGGTCCATTAAGCACTGAAGCTTTCTTT
CDR3: CSARGGGPLSTEAFF

size: NA
D: TRBD1
J: TRBJ2-3
V: TRBV28
DNA: TGTGCCAGCAGTTTCCCCGACCAGGGGGCCTCAGATACGCAGTATTTT
CDR3: CASSFPDQGASDTQYF

size: once
D: NA
J: TRBJ1-4
V: TRBV4-1
DNA: TGCGCCAGCAGCCAAGTGGTAGCAACTAATGAAAAACTGTTTTTT
CDR3: CASSQVVATNEKLFF

size: NA
D: NA
J: TRBJ1-2
V: TRBV19
DNA: TGTGCCAGTAGTCGGGACGGAGGGGGTTATGGCTACACCTTC
CDR3: CASSRDGGGYGYTF

size: NA
D: TRBD2
J: TRBJ2-1
V: TRBV9
DNA: TGTGCCAGCAGCGGTAGCGGGGGGGCCATAAATGAGCAGTTCTTC
CDR3: CASSGSGGAINEQFF

size: NA
D: NA
J: TRBJ2-3
V: TRBV27
DNA: TGTGCCAGCAGTTCTGCGCGGGGAGGGGGGGACTCAGATACGCAGTATTTT
CDR3: CASSSARGGGDSDTQYF

size: NA
D: NA
J: TRBJ2-2
V: TRBV20-1
DNA: TGCAGTGCTAGAGATCTCGGGGAGCTGTTTTTT
CDR3: CSARDLGELFF

size: NA
D: NA
J: TRBJ1-5
V: TRBV24-1
DNA: TGTGCCACCAGTGATTCCGACGTGAATCAGCCCCAGCATTTT
CDR3: CATSDSDVNQPQHF

size: once
D: TRBD2
J: TRBJ2-1
V: TRBV11-2
DNA: TGTGCCAGCAGCTTAGGTCCCGAGCGGGGGCCCAATGAGCAGTTCTTC
CDR3: CASSLGPERGPNEQFF

size: NA
D: TRBD2
J: TRBJ2-1
V: TRBV24-1
DNA: TGTGCCACCAGTGACCATGGACTAGCGGCCTACAATGAGCAGTTCTTC
CDR3: CATSDHGLAAYNEQFF

size: NA
D: TRBD1
J: TRBJ1-1
V: TRBV9
DNA: TGTGCCAGCAGCATGACAGGGCTGAACACTGAAGCTTTCTTT
CDR3: CASSMTGLNTEAFF

size: NA
D: TRBD2
J: TRBJ2-5
V: TRBV28
DNA: TGTGCCAGCAGTTTGGGGGGGGTGCAGGAGACCCAGTACTTC
CDR3: CASSLGGVQETQYF

size: NA
D: NA
J: TRBJ2-6
V: TRBV28
DNA: TGTGCCAGCAGTGGAGGGACAGGGGCCAACGTCCTGACTTTC
CDR3: CASSGGTGANVLTF

size: NA
D: NA
J: TRBJ1-1
V: TRBV5-4
DNA: TGTGCCAGCAGCTTAGTCGGGATGAACACTGAAGCTTTCTTT
CDR3: CASSLVGMNTEAFF